This T cell receptor beta chain was captured in a study of shared clonotypes between healthy human individuals. Repertoires were generated with immunoSEQ multiplex PCR, while TCRdb's copy carries only in-frame clones and drops some. The data contain under 850,000 clones, 85% to 95% of them singletons. CDR1 and CDR2 from the germline V gene are SGHRS and YFSETQ. Trimming stripped 4 bases from V and 8 bases from J, with 19 bases between. The CDR3 is 15 residues long. CD45RO-negative CD8 cells positively selected for CCR7 made up the naive population, which excluded terminally differentiated effector memory CD45RA+ cells.

The chain employs TRBV5-1 and TRBJ2-1; the D gene is possibly TRBD1 (6 bases). The TCR was taken from a man in his thirties or forties in good health. Sequencing input: naive CD8+ T cells sorted from blood. The CDR3 DNA reads TGCGCCAGCAGCCTACTAGGGGGAGAGCACGATGAGCAGTTCTTC. Its translation is CASSLLGGEHDEQFF.